The source of this TCR beta chain is a study of blood T cell repertoires in COVID-19. Libraries were prepared by immunoSEQ multiplex PCR; TCRdb keeps only in-frame clonotypes and omits some of them. This table holds 200,000 to 250,000 clones, around nine tenths found once. This clone has a single count. Per the germline V gene, CDR1 is SGHTA and CDR2 is FQGNSA. V dropped 0 bases and J dropped 1 base, with 7 bases sitting between them. The CDR3 totals 14 residues. The chain combines TRBV7-2 with TRBJ2-7; a weak D match, TRBD2 (5 bases). This TCR was sampled from a woman aged 55-69 years with acute or convalescent COVID-19. Sequencing used peripheral blood. CDR3 residues: CASSLAPGSYEQYF. Written as DNA, the CDR3 is TGTGCCAGCAGCTTAGCTCCGGGGTCCTACGAGCAGTACTTC.